This is a list of T cell receptor beta chains from one sample in a study of response to subunit inactivated influenza vaccine. From the RT-PCR reads, TCRdb called clonotypes with MiXCR, one entry per CDR3 protein. The sample holds around 530,000 distinct CDR3 sequences, over 9.5% seen once. The material was PBMCs from blood, obtained on the day of vaccination. The receptors originated from a man aged 45 to 65 who received an inactivated influenza vaccine. The CDR3 runs from the conserved cysteine through the conserved F or W. The order of the fields is V gene, clone size, CDR3 protein. Size values are once, few and many counts, or a class for expanded clones, and some rows have none.

TRBV2,.,CASSEAGTSWETQYF
TRBV11-2,.,CASSLGIRDEQYF
TRBV7-2,.,CASSFRGKTQYF
TRBV10-3,.,CAISEPGTSGGGNEQFF
TRBV6-2/TRBV6-3,few,CASSFTGDWSVNTEAFF
TRBV6-2/TRBV6-3,.,CASSYLDRTFKPQHF
TRBV5-1,.,CASSSSGMAYNEQFF
TRBV24-1,.,CATSDPGLAAPDTQYF
TRBV29-1,many,CSVGQGANEQYF
TRBV6-5,few,CASSYPAGGFTGELFF
TRBV12-3/TRBV12-4,few,CASRTGPSRGYTF
TRBV6-2/TRBV6-3,few,CASSGLAGVWELFF
TRBV9,.,CASSLPRDSLEQYF
TRBV7-2,.,CASSLAAETYEQYF
TRBV7-8,few,CASSVTRDRIQFF
TRBV27,few,CASTGTSGSSYEQYF
TRBV20-1,few,CSAQTGFNSPLHF
TRBV9,.,CASSAGAGLEAFF
TRBV29-1,.,CSVAWGGGGYEQYF
TRBV12-3/TRBV12-4,.,CASSFTGRPGGYTF